This T cell receptor (beta chain) emerged from a study of blood T cells in healthy people across ages. Primers used in a second PCR of roughly 7 to 12 cycles were a sample-barcoded 5' primer and a J-beta primer mix. A single record per CDR3 protein comes from TCRdb applying MiXCR to the 5' RACE reads. The data hold approximately 900,000 distinct CDR3 sequences, with roughly 52% observed a single time. Every donor provided around 10 milliliters of peripheral blood. General observations from the study: There were more naive CD4+ cells and higher diversity in long-lived donors than in aged donors. Age brought a roughly linear fall in TCR beta diversity measured per million T cells.

The CDR3 loop spans 14 amino acids. Germline V CDR1 and CDR2: DFQATT, SNEGSKA (reference sequence). About this clonotype itself: Its matching antigen is unknown. The germline gene is not matched at one end of the junction; a read error may be the cause.

The source material was blood. The TCR was taken from a man in his thirties or forties in good health. The chain employs TRBV20-1 and TRBJ2-1; 7 bases are shared with TRBD2. The CDR3 reads CSAQWAGEINGQFF. The DNA for the CDR3 is TGCAGTGCCCAATGGGCGGGGGAAATCAATGGGCAGTTCTTC.